Sequencing of this T cell receptor (beta chain) was carried out in a study of technical replicates of blood from several donors. From germline, CDR1 is MGHDK and CDR2 SYGVNS. V was shortened by 0 bases and J by 2 bases, with 2 bases between the two germline ends. The CDR3 loop spans 13 amino acids. Sequencing was performed with immunoSEQ multiplex PCR; in TCRdb, only in-frame clones are kept and a portion is missing. Here the sample spans approximately 59,000 clones, 90% to 95% being singletons. The sequence was collected from a human donor in good health. Some clones in this sample may be carry-over from other donors' samples. The chain carries TRBV25-1 and TRBJ1-5; D gene ambiguous. The material sequenced was PBMCs. The CDR3 DNA sequence: TGTGCCAGCAGTGAATACGGCAATCAGCCCCAGCATTTT. Translating gives CASSEYGNQPQHF.